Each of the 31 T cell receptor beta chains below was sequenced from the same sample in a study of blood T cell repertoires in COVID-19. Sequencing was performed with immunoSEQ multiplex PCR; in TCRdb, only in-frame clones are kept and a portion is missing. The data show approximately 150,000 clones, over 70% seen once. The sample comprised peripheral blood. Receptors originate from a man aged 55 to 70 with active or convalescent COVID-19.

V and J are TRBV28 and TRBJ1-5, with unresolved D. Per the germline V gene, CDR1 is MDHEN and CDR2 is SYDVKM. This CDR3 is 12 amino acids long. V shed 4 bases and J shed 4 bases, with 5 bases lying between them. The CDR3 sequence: CASSSINQPQHF. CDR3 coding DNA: TGTGCCAGCAGTTCCATTAATCAGCCCCAGCATTTT. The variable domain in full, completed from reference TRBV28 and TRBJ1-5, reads DVKVTQSSRYLVKRTGEKVFLECVQDMDHENMFWYRQDPGLGLRLIYFSYDVKMKEKGDIPEGYSVSREKKERFSLILESASTNQTSMYLCASSSINQPQHFGDGTRLSIL.

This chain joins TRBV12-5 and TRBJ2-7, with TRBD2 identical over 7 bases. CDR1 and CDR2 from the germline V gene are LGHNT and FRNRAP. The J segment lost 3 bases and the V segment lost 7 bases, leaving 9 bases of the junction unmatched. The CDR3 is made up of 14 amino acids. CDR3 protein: CASAPGGRVYEQYF. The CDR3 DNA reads TGTGCTAGTGCCCCTGGGGGGAGGGTCTACGAGCAGTACTTC.

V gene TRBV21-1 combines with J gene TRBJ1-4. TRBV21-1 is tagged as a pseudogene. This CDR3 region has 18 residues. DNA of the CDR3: TGTGCCAGCAGCAAAGGGTCAGGGGAGGGGAGAAATAATGAAAAACTGTTTTTT. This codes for CASSKGSGEGRNNEKLFF.

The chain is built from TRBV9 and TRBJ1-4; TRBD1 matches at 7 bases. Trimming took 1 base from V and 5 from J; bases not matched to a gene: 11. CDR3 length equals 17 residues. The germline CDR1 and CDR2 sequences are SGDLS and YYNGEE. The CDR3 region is CASSVNPYRGENEKLFF. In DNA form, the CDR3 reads TGTGCCAGCAGCGTAAACCCCTACAGGGGAGAGAATGAAAAACTGTTTTTT.

The CDR3 loop is CASGQTGSSVVGQYF. In DNA, the CDR3 is TGTGCCAGCGGCCAGACAGGTTCAAGCGTGGTTGGGCAGTACTTC. J is TRBJ2-7 and V is TRBV28, with D maybe TRBD1 (6 bases). Germline V gene data show CDR1 as MDHEN and CDR2 as SYDVKM. The CDR3 totals 15 residues. Trimming cost V 8 bases and J 9 bases, with 26 bases left between them.

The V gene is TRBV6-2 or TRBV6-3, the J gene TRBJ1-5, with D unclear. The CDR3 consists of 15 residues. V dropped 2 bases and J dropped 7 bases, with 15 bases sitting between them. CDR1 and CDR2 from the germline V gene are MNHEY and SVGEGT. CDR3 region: CASSYATGLRQPQHF. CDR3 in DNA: TGTGCCAGCAGTTACGCGACGGGTCTACGGCAGCCCCAGCATTTT.

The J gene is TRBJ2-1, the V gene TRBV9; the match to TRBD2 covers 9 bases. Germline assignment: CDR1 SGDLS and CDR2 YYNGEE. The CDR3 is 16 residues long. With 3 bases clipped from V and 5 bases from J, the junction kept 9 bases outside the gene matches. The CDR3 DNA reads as TGTGCCAGCAGCGGCCAACTAGCGGGCCTTAACAATGAGCAGTTCTTC. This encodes CASSGQLAGLNNEQFF.

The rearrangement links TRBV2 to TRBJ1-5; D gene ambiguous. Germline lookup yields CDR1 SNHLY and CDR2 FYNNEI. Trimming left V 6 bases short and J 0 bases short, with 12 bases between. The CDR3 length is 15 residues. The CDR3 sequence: CASRWEKYSNQPQHF. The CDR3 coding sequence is TGTGCCAGCAGGTGGGAGAAATATAGCAATCAGCCCCAGCATTTT.

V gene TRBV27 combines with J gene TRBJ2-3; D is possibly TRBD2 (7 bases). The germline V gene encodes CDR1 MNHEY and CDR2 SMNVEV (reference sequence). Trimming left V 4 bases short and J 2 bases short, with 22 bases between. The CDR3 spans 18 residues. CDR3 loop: CASSSRTSGGGFTDTQYF. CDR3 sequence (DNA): TGTGCCAGCAGTTCAAGGACTAGTGGCGGGGGCTTCACAGATACGCAGTATTTT.

CDR3 sequence (DNA): TGTGCCAGCAGAGAGAGTATAGGGGTGCGAGAGACCCAGTACTTC. Translation: CASRESIGVRETQYF. This chain links TRBV6-5 with TRBJ2-5; maybe TRBD1 (5 bases). The CDR3 length is 15 residues. Germline-derived CDR1 and CDR2 are MNHEY and SVGAGI. Trimming removed 6 bases at V and 4 bases at J, with 18 bases between.

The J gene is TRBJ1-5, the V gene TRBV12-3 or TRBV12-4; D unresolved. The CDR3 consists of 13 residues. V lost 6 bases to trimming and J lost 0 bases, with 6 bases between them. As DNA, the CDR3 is TGTGCCAGCAGGCGAAGTAGCAATCAGCCCCAGCATTTT. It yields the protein CASRRSSNQPQHF.

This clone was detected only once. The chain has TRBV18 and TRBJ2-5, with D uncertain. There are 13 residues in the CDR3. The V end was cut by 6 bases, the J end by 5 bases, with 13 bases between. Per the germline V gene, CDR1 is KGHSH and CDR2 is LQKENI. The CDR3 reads CASSLGLAETQYF. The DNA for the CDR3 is TGTGCCAGCTCTCTGGGCCTGGCGGAGACCCAGTACTTC. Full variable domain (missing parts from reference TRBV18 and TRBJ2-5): NAGVMQNPRHLVRRRGQEARLRCSPMKGHSHVYWYRQLPEEGLKFMVYLQKENIIDESGMPKERFSAEFPKEGPSILRIQQVVRGDSAAYFCASSLGLAETQYFGPGTRLLVL.

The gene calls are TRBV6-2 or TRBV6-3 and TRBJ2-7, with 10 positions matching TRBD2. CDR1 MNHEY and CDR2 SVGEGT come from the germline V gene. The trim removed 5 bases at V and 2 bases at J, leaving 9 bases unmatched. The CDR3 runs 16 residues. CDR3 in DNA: TGTGCCAGCAGTCGCCTAGCGGGAGCCACCCCCTACGAGCAGTACTTC. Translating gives CASSRLAGATPYEQYF.

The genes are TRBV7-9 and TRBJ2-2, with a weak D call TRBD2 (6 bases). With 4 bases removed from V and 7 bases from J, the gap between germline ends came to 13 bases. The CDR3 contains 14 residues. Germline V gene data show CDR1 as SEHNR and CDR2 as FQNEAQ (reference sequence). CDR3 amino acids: CASSWRDSGGELFF. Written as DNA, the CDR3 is TGTGCCAGCAGCTGGAGGGATTCGGGCGGGGAGCTGTTTTTT.

Here the CDR3 DNA reads TGTGCCAGCAGCCAAGTTAAGGGGGCGAGAACCGGGGAGCTGTTTTTT. It specifies CASSQVKGARTGELFF. V usage is TRBV14 and J usage is TRBJ2-2; 7 bases map to TRBD1. Germline V gives CDR1 SGHDN, CDR2 FVKESK. This CDR3 is 16 amino acids long. The V gene end was trimmed by 1 base and the J gene end by 5 bases; junction bases not matched to a gene: 7.

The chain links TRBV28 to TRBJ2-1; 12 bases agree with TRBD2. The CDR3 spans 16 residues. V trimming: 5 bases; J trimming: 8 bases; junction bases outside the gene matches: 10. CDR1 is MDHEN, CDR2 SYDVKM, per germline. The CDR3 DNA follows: TGTGCCAGCAGTGCCCCTCTAGCGGGAGGGCTATATGAGCAGTTCTTC. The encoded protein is CASSAPLAGGLYEQFF.

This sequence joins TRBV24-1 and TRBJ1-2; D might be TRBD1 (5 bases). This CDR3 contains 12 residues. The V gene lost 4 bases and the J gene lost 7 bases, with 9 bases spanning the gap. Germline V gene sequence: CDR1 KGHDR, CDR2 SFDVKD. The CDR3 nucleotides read TGTGCCACCAGTGAGGGGGGATCTGGCTACACCTTC. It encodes CATSEGGSGYTF.

This CDR3 reads CASSGQGNTGELFF. CDR3 DNA sequence: TGTGCCAGCTCAGGCCAGGGGAACACCGGGGAGCTGTTTTTT. The gene calls are TRBV18 and TRBJ2-2; TRBD1 is a possible D gene (5 bases). Germline CDR1 is KGHSH and CDR2 is LQKENI. The V end lost 5 bases, the J end lost 1 base, and 8 bases lay between the germline ends. There are 14 residues in the CDR3.

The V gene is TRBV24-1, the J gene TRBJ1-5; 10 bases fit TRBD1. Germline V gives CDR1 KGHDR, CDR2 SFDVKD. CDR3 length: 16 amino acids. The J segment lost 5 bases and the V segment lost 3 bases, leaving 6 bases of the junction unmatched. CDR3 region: CATSDGQGGWYQPQHF. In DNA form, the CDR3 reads TGTGCCACCAGTGATGGACAGGGGGGATGGTATCAGCCCCAGCATTTT.

CDR3 nucleotides: TGTGCCAGCAGCTTAGCGAGAGCCCTGAACACTGAAGCTTTCTTT. Its protein product is CASSLARALNTEAFF. V usage is TRBV11-2 and J usage is TRBJ1-1; D gene unclear. Germline CDR1 is SGHAT and CDR2 is FQNNGV. The V gene lost 1 base and the J gene lost 0 bases, with 9 bases spanning the gap. The CDR3 runs 15 residues.

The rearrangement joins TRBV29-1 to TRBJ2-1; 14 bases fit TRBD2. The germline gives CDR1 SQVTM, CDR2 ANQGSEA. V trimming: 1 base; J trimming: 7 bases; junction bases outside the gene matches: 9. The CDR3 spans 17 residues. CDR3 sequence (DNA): TGCAGCGTTGAAGGACTAGCGGGAGGGCGACTGAGGAATGAGCAGTTCTTC. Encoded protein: CSVEGLAGGRLRNEQFF.

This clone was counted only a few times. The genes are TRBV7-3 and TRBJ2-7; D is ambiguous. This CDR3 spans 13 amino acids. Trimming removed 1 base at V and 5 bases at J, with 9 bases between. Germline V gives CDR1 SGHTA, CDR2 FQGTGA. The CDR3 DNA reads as TGTGCCAGCAGCTTAAACGGTATCCACGAGCAGTACTTC. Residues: CASSLNGIHEQYF.

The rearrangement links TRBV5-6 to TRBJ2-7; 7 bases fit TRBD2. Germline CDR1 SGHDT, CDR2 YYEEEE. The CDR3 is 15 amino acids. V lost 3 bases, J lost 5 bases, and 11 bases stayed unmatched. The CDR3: CASSYFIGSGDEQYF. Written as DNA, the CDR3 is TGTGCCAGCAGCTACTTTATAGGGAGCGGGGACGAGCAGTACTTC.

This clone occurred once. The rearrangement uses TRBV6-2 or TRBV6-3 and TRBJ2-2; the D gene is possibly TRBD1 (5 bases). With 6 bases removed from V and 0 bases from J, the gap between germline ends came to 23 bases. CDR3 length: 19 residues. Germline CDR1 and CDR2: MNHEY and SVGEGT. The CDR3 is CASSQRLRSAGTNTGELFF. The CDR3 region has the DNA TGTGCCAGCAGCCAAAGACTCCGGTCGGCAGGGACGAACACCGGGGAGCTGTTTTTT.

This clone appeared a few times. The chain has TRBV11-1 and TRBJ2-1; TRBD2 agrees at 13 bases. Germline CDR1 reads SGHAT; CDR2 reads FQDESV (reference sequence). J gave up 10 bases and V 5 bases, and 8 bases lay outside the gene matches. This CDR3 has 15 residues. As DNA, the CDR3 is TGTGCCAGCAGCCAAACTAGCGGGAGGGGGCCCGAGCAGTTCTTC. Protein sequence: CASSQTSGRGPEQFF.

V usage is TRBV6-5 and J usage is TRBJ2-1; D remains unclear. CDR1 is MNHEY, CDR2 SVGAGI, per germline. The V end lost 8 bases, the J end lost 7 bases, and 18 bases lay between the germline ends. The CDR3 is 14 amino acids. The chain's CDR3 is CASSGAIGWNEQFF. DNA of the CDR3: TGTGCCAGCTCCGGAGCCATCGGGTGGAATGAGCAGTTCTTC.

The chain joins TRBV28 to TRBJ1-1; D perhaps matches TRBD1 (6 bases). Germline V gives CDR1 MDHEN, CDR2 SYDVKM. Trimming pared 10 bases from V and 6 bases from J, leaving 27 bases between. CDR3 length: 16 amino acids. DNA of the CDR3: TGTGCCACCTTTGGGGGGGGCCAAATCCCGGTCGCTGAAGCTTTCTTT. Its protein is CATFGGGQIPVAEAFF.

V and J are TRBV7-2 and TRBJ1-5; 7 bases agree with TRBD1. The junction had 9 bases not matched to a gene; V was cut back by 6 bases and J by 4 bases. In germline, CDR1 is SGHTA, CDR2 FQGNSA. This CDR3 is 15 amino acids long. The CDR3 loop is CASSPDRAGNQPQHF. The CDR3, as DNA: TGTGCCAGCAGTCCTGACAGGGCGGGGAATCAGCCCCAGCATTTT.

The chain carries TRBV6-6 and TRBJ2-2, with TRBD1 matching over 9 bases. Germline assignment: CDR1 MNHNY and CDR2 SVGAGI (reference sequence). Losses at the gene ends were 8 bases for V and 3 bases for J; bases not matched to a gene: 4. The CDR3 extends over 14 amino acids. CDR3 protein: CASARTGDTGELFF. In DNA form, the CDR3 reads TGTGCCAGCGCCCGGACAGGGGACACCGGGGAGCTGTTTTTT.

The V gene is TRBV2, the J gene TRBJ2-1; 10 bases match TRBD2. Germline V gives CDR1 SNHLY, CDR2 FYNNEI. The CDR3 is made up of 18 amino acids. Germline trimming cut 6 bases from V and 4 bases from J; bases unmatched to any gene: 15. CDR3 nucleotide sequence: TGTGCCAGCAGAATAGAGACACGACTAGCGGGCCTTTACAATGAGCAGTTCTTC. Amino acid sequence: CASRIETRLAGLYNEQFF.

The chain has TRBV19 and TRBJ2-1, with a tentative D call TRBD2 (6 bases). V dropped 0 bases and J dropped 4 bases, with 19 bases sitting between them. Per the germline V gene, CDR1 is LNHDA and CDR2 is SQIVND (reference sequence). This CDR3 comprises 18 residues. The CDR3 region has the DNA TGTGCCAGTAGTATAGAGCGACCGGGACTCACCTTTTACAATGAGCAGTTCTTC. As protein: CASSIERPGLTFYNEQFF.